This T cell receptor beta chain stems from a study of blood T cell repertoires in COVID-19. Study overall: Both acute and convalescent COVID-19 samples were obtained from the United States, Italy and Spain.

Per germline, CDR1 SGHAT and CDR2 FQDESV (reference sequence). The CDR3 has 16 amino acids. The V end lost 1 base, the J end lost 0 bases, and 12 bases lay between the germline ends. The method was immunoSEQ multiplex PCR; TCRdb's version includes in-frame clones alone and lacks a portion of them. The profile covers 100,000 to 150,000 clones, with about 70% appearing a single time and over 4.5% taken by the ten largest. The sequence came from a man in his 60s with acute or convalescent COVID-19. Input material: peripheral blood. This rearrangement joins TRBV11-1 to TRBJ1-2; no clear D gene. CDR3 in DNA: TGTGCCAGCAGCTTAGATTCTCAGAACACTAACTATGGCTACACCTTC. Translated: CASSLDSQNTNYGYTF.